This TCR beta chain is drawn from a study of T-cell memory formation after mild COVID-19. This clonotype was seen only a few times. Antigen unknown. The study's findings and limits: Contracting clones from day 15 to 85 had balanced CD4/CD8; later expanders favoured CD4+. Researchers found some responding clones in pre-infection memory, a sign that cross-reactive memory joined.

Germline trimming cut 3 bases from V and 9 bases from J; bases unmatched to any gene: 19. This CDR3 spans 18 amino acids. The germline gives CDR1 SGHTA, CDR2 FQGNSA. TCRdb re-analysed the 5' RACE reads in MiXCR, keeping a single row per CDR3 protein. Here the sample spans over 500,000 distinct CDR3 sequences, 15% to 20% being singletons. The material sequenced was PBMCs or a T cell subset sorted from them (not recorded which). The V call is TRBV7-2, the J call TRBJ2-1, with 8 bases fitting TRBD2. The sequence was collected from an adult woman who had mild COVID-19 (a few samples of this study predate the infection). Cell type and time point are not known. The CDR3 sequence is CASSFVVAGGGLDSEQFF. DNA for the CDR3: TGTGCCAGCAGCTTCGTTGTGGCGGGAGGAGGGCTCGACAGTGAGCAGTTCTTC.